Here is one TCR beta chain with its context. The sample is drawn from a study of T cells in Graves' hyperthyroidism and ophthalmopathy. Between the trimmed V and J ends, which lost 0 bases and 5 bases, there was a span of 10 bases. The CDR3 has 14 amino acids. Germline lookup yields CDR1 ENHRY and CDR2 SYGVKD. Amplification of TCR beta CDR3 regions used RNA as the template. The primer set for the first-round RT-PCR of the TCR CDR3 was HTBI. MiXCR was run by TCRdb on the multiplex PCR reads, yielding one entry per CDR3 protein. Counted here are a few hundred thousand distinct CDR3 sequences, about half occurring once; the ten biggest clones make up about 8.3%.

The genes are TRBV10-3 and TRBJ1-2; tentative D call: TRBD1 (6 bases). This sequence was found in a woman aged 18-35 years with Graves' hyperthyroidism. Sample: peripheral blood or thyroid tissue (not recorded which). The CDR3 coding sequence is TGTGCCATCAGTGAGTCGAAGGGGGGATATGGCTACACCTTC. Encoded protein: CAISESKGGYGYTF.